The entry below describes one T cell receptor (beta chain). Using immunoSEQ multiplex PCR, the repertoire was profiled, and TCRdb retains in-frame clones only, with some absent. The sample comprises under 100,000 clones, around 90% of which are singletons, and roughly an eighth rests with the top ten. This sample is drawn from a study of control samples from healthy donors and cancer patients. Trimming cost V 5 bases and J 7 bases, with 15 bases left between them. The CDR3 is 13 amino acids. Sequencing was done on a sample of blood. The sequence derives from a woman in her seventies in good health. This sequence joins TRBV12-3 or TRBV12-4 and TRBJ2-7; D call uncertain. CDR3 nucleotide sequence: TGTGCCAGCAGTCGATCCACCCTTGTGGAGCAGTACTTC. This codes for CASSRSTLVEQYF.